Following are 18 T cell receptor beta chains from one sample sequenced in a study of blood T cell repertoires in COVID-19. The repertoire was sequenced with immunoSEQ multiplex PCR; TCRdb's copy has only in-frame clones and lacks some. In the table there are some 260,000 clones, 65% to 85% of which are singletons. The sample taken for sequencing was peripheral blood. These receptors were obtained from a woman aged 40 to 50 with active or convalescent COVID-19.

This clone was seen a handful of times. The rearrangement uses TRBV5-1 and TRBJ1-1, with D uncertain. Trimming cost V 1 base and J 1 base, with 20 bases left between them. The CDR3 covers 18 residues. Germline V gene lookup returns CDR1 SGHRS and CDR2 YFSETQ. CDR3 DNA: TGCGCCAGCAGCTTGACCCCCTTTTTTACAGAACAGAACACTGAAGCTTTCTTT. Translation gives CASSLTPFFTEQNTEAFF.

The chain combines TRBV5-4 with TRBJ2-5; 7 bases align to TRBD2. Trimming at V came to 4 bases and at J to 5 bases, leaving 11 bases not matched to a gene. Germline V lookup: CDR1 SGHNT, CDR2 YYREEE (reference sequence). The CDR3 is made up of 15 amino acids. The CDR3 bases are TGTGCCAGCAGCCCCCCCCCGGGGGGTGGGGAGACCCAGTACTTC. This sequence encodes CASSPPPGGGETQYF.

This rearrangement joins TRBV9 to TRBJ2-2, with D possibly TRBD2 on 5 matching bases. Deletions cut 3 bases from V and 0 bases from J, with 9 bases between. The V gene's germline CDR1 is SGDLS and CDR2 YYNGEE. The CDR3 sequence is 15 residues long. The CDR3 bases are TGTGCCAGCAGCGCCCCTAGCACGAACACCGGGGAGCTGTTTTTT. Translated: CASSAPSTNTGELFF.

The chain has TRBV10-1 and TRBJ1-5, with 8 bases matching TRBD1. The CDR3 is 18 amino acids. J was trimmed by 1 base and V by 7 bases; bases with no gene match: 15. The germline V gene encodes CDR1 WNHNN and CDR2 SYGVQD (reference sequence). CDR3 sequence: CASTHGSRTGMSNQPQHF. The CDR3, as DNA: TGCGCCAGCACCCATGGGTCCCGGACAGGGATGAGCAATCAGCCCCAGCATTTT.

This clone has just a few counts. V and J are TRBV20-1 and TRBJ2-7, with 7 positions matching TRBD1. The germline gives CDR1 DFQATT, CDR2 SNEGSKA (reference sequence). The CDR3 has 11 residues. V lost 6 bases and J lost 5; bases outside the gene matches: 4. Written as DNA, the CDR3 is TGCAGTGCCGAACAGGGGAACGAGCAGTACGTC. It yields the protein CSAEQGNEQYV.

The V call is TRBV2, the J call TRBJ1-1; D remains unclear. Germline lookup yields CDR1 SNHLY and CDR2 FYNNEI. The CDR3 length is 14 residues. V was trimmed by 2 bases and J by 0 bases, leaving 7 bases between them. The CDR3 sequence is CASSELRVNTEAFF. CDR3 nucleotide sequence: TGTGCCAGCAGTGAACTGCGGGTGAACACTGAAGCTTTCTTT.

The J gene is TRBJ1-1, the V gene TRBV20-1, with D possibly TRBD1 on 5 matching bases. Germline V CDR1 and CDR2: DFQATT, SNEGSKA (reference sequence). Trimming took off 3 bases at V and 0 bases at J, with 14 bases between the two ends. The CDR3 is 15 residues long. The CDR3 sequence: CSASPRVLMNTEAFF. The DNA for the CDR3 is TGCAGTGCTAGTCCCAGGGTTTTAATGAACACTGAAGCTTTCTTT.

The rearrangement uses TRBV4-1 and TRBJ2-3; 11 bases agree with TRBD2. The CDR3 consists of 16 residues. CDR1 is MGHRA and CDR2 is YSYEKL in the germline V gene. Trimming at V came to 0 bases and at J to 4 bases, leaving 3 bases not matched to a gene. The CDR3 nucleotides are TGCGCCAGCAGCCAAGATTTAGCGGGGGGGCCAGATACGCAGTATTTT. Its protein product is CASSQDLAGGPDTQYF.

This rearrangement joins TRBV28 to TRBJ1-2; 8 bases agree with TRBD1. This CDR3 contains 13 residues. CDR1 and CDR2 (germline): MDHEN, SYDVKM. After removal of 6 bases from V and 8 bases from J, the junction contained 8 bases not matched to a gene. CDR3 amino acids: CASSLGQGAGYTF. The DNA of the CDR3 is TGTGCCAGCAGCCTCGGACAGGGTGCGGGCTACACCTTC.

This clone was observed a single time. This sequence joins TRBV5-6 and TRBJ1-3; D is uncertain. CDR3 length: 12 residues. V lost 5 bases and J lost 5, with 8 bases in between. The germline gives CDR1 SGHDT, CDR2 YYEEEE. The DNA for the CDR3 is TGTGCCAGCAGTTCTTTAAGAAACACCATATATTTT. It specifies CASSSLRNTIYF.

This clone was seen a handful of times. The CDR3 DNA reads as TGTGCCAGCAGCCCCGGGACAGGGGTTGGCTACACCTTC. This codes for CASSPGTGVGYTF. The gene calls are TRBV12-3 or TRBV12-4 and TRBJ1-2; 10 bases are shared with TRBD1. This CDR3 is built from 13 residues. The V gene end was trimmed by 6 bases and the J gene end by 7 bases; junction bases not matched to a gene: 5.

J is TRBJ1-5 and V is TRBV5-1, with D hard to call. Trimming cost V 5 bases and J 1 base, with 13 bases left between them. This CDR3 has 15 residues. Germline CDR1 and CDR2: SGHRS and YFSETQ. This CDR3 reads CASRESSASNQPQHF. For the CDR3, the DNA is TGCGCCAGCAGGGAGTCCTCAGCAAGCAATCAGCCCCAGCATTTT.

The chain joins TRBV28 to TRBJ2-7, with 9 positions matching TRBD1. The CDR3 contains 15 residues. The germline CDR1 and CDR2 sequences are MDHEN and SYDVKM. Germline trimming cut 5 bases from V and 2 bases from J; bases unmatched to any gene: 7. The CDR3 region is CASSTTGTGTYEQYV. Written as DNA, the CDR3 is TGTGCCAGCAGTACTACCGGGACAGGGACCTACGAGCAGTACGTC.

The chain recombines TRBV7-6 with TRBJ2-4; 12 positions agree with TRBD2. Germline V gene sequence: CDR1 SGHVS, CDR2 FNYEAQ. After removal of 5 bases from V and 6 bases from J, the junction contained 14 bases not matched to a gene. This CDR3 spans 18 amino acids. The CDR3 protein is CASSPGLAGVSIGNIQYF. CDR3 DNA: TGTGCCAGCAGCCCGGGACTAGCGGGTGTATCAATAGGAAACATTCAGTACTTC.

The chain joins TRBV5-4 to TRBJ2-7, with D possibly matching TRBD2 (6 bases). Trimming removed 4 bases at V and 0 bases at J, with 11 bases between. This CDR3 contains 14 residues. CDR1 SGHNT and CDR2 YYREEE come from the germline V gene (reference sequence). The CDR3 loop is CASSARGRSYEQYV. The CDR3 bases are TGTGCCAGCAGCGCGCGGGGACGCTCCTACGAGCAGTACGTC.

The chain is built from TRBV5-6 and TRBJ2-5; no clear D gene. V was trimmed by 4 bases and J by 1 base, leaving 8 bases between them. The germline gives CDR1 SGHDT, CDR2 YYEEEE. The CDR3 runs to 13 residues. The CDR3 region is CASSHRFQETQYF. CDR3 bases: TGTGCCAGCAGCCACCGGTTCCAAGAGACCCAGTACTTC.

The chain combines TRBV3-1 (or the pseudogene TRBV3-2) with TRBJ2-1, with D hard to call. Germline V gene data show CDR1 as LGHDT and CDR2 as YNNKEL (reference sequence). CDR3 length: 13 residues. V lost 0 bases to trimming and J lost 11 bases, with 11 bases between them. Here the CDR3 reads CASSQEGQRQQFF. The CDR3 coding sequence is TGTGCCAGCAGCCAAGAGGGCCAACGGCAGCAGTTCTTC.

This chain joins TRBV9 and TRBJ2-1; the D gene is possibly TRBD1 (5 bases). The CDR3 length is 15 residues. Deletions cut 4 bases from V and 7 bases from J, with 18 bases between. The germline V gene has CDR1 SGDLS and CDR2 YYNGEE. In nucleotides, the CDR3 is TGTGCCAGCAGCCCAGACAGCCGACAAGCTAATGAGCAGTTCTTC. Encoded protein: CASSPDSRQANEQFF.